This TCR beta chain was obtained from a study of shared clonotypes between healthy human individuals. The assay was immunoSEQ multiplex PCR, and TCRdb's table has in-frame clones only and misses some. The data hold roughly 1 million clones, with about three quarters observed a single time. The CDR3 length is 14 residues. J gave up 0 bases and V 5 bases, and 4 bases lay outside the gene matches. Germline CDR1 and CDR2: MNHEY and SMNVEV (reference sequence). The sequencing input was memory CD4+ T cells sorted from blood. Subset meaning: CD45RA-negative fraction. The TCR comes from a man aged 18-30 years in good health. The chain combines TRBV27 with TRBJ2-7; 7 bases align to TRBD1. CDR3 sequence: CASSPRQGSYEQYF. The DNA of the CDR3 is TGTGCCAGCAGTCCCCGACAGGGCTCCTACGAGCAGTACTTC.